The rows below give T cell receptor beta chains drawn from one sample of a study of cytomegalovirus exposure and HLA in healthy donors. TCRdb's table, derived via immunoSEQ multiplex PCR, lists solely in-frame clones and lacks some. The sample carries about 38,000 clones, about 93% recorded once. The sample taken for sequencing was PBMCs. The receptors were gathered from a man aged 18 to 29 in good health and CMV-seronegative. The CDR3 runs from the conserved cysteine through the conserved F or W. The D gene is left open where the match is weak. A clone size is listed for some rows: how often the clone was seen (once, few, many), or a class if it is expanded.

D	V	J	size	DNA	CDR3
.	TRBV7-8	TRBJ2-5	.	TGTGCCAGCAGCTTAGAAGACAGGGAGGAAGAGACCCAGTACTTC	CASSLEDREEETQYF
TRBD1	TRBV6-5	TRBJ2-5	.	TGTGCCAGCAGGGCGGGGACAGGGGAGACCCAGTACTTC	CASRAGTGETQYF
.	TRBV6-5	TRBJ1-6	.	TGTGCCAGCCGGACAGTTTATAATTCACCCCTCCACTTT	CASRTVYNSPLHF
.	TRBV19	TRBJ2-7	.	TGTGCCAGTATGGAGGAGGGGAGCTCCTACGAGCAGTACTTC	CASMEEGSSYEQYF
.	TRBV7-9	TRBJ2-7	.	TGTGCCAGCAGCGTGCCGGGACTCGCCTACGAGCAGTACTTC	CASSVPGLAYEQYF
TRBD2	TRBV23-1	TRBJ2-7	few	TGCGCCAGCAGTCAATCCAGGTGGCGGGAGGGACACGAGCAGTACTTC	CASSQSRWREGHEQYF
.	TRBV27	TRBJ1-5	.	TGTGCCAGCAGTTACGGGGGGAACAACAATCAGCCCCAGCATTTT	CASSYGGNNNQPQHF
TRBD2	TRBV5-1	TRBJ2-1	.	TGCGCCAGCGGACTAGCGGGGAGGAACAATGAGCAGTTCTTC	CASGLAGRNNEQFF
.	TRBV6-4	TRBJ2-1	.	TGTGCCAGCAGTGACTCGGGACGGGAGAGGGGCAGCAATGAGCAGTTCTTC	CASSDSGRERGSNEQFF
.	TRBV19	TRBJ2-5	once	TGTGCCAGTAGTATAACAGGGATAGAGACCCAGTACTTC	CASSITGIETQYF
.	TRBV30	TRBJ1-6	once	TGTGCCTGGAGATTTGCGCTTGGACAGAAAAATTCACCCCTCCACTTT	CAWRFALGQKNSPLHF
TRBD2	TRBV5-1	TRBJ2-1	.	TGCGCCAGCAGCTTGGAATTAGCGGGAGGGTGGGAGCAGTTCTTC	CASSLELAGGWEQFF
.	TRBV5-4	TRBJ1-1	.	TGTGCCAGCAGCTCCGAACTAGGAAACACTGAAGCTTTCTTT	CASSSELGNTEAFF
TRBD2	TRBV30	TRBJ2-5	.	TGTGCCTGGAGGCCTAGCGGGAGGCTGGAGACCCAGTACTTC	CAWRPSGRLETQYF
.	TRBV15	TRBJ2-3	.	TGTGCCACCAGCACCGGGGGGGGGACAGGGTCTGATACGCAGTATTTT	CATSTGGGTGSDTQYF
.	TRBV5-1	TRBJ2-7	.	TGCGCCAGCAGCCTCGAAACGGGACTCCTAGGGGAGCAGTACTTC	CASSLETGLLGEQYF
TRBD2	TRBV11-3	TRBJ2-3	.	TGTGCCAGCAGCCGAAACGGGAGGACCACAGATACGCAGTATTTT	CASSRNGRTTDTQYF
TRBD2	TRBV13	TRBJ2-3	.	TGTGCCAGCAGCGAAACTAGCGGGAGGGGATTATACACAGATACGCAGTATTTT	CASSETSGRGLYTDTQYF
TRBD1	TRBV28	TRBJ1-1	.	TGTGCCAGCAGTCCCGGGACAGGGTTCACTGAAGCTTTCTTT	CASSPGTGFTEAFF
TRBD2	TRBV5-6	TRBJ2-1	.	TGTGCCAGCAGCCCTGTAGCGGGAGGATACAATGAGCAGTTCTTC	CASSPVAGGYNEQFF
.	TRBV6-1	TRBJ1-1	once	TGTGCCAGCAGGGGGGGGATGAACACTGAAGCTTTCTTT	CASRGGMNTEAFF
.	TRBV7-2	TRBJ2-7	few	.	CASSPMVGQGATIEYF
TRBD1	TRBV27	TRBJ2-5	.	TGTGCCAGCAGTACAGGGGGCCAAGAGACCCAGTACTTC	CASSTGGQETQYF
.	TRBV9	TRBJ1-4	.	TGTGCCAGCAGCGTTAAACAGCCTCCAACTAATGAAAAACTGTTTTTT	CASSVKQPPTNEKLFF
TRBD1	TRBV5-4	TRBJ1-5	.	TGTGCCAGCAGCCAAATGCAATCAGGGGGCATACACAATCAGCCCCAGCATTTT	CASSQMQSGGIHNQPQHF
TRBD1	TRBV29-1	TRBJ1-2	.	TGCAGCGTCCAGGGGGCGGCTGGCTACACCTTC	CSVQGAAGYTF
TRBD2	TRBV7-2	TRBJ2-7	.	TGTGCCAGCAGCGACCCTCACCGAGCGGGGTCCCGCTACGAGCAGTACTTC	CASSDPHRAGSRYEQYF
.	TRBV6-1	TRBJ2-2	.	TGTGCCAGCAATCCGACAGGGAGGTCGGGCGGGGAGCTGTTTTTT	CASNPTGRSGGELFF
.	TRBV15	TRBJ1-3	.	TGTGCCACCAGCAGAGATCTGGCGAGGGTAAACACCATATATTTT	CATSRDLARVNTIYF